This T cell receptor beta chain was sequenced during a study of blood T cell repertoires in COVID-19. Turning to the study itself: Material from acute and convalescent COVID-19 was sourced from the United States, Italy and Spain. PBMCs, B-cell-depleted T cells, or T cells provided the cDNA or gDNA that made up the material.

Per the study methods: Researchers report that nucleated cell counts were estimated from reference gene primer amplification. Profiling relied on immunoSEQ multiplex PCR, and the TCRdb table lists in-frame clones only, not all of them. The V and J calls and the clone size are those of that table, but D and trimming were determined from the DNA. The table lists more than 150,000 clones, 75% to 80% of them singletons. This clone has just a few counts. V shed 0 bases and J shed 4 bases, with 11 bases lying between them. Germline V gives CDR1 MGHRA, CDR2 YSYEKL. The CDR3 loop spans 15 amino acids. V usage is TRBV4-1 and J usage is TRBJ2-3; D perhaps matches TRBD1 (5 bases). The TCR was taken from a woman aged 70-85 years with acute or convalescent COVID-19. The material sequenced was peripheral blood. The CDR3 bases are TGCGCCAGCAGCCAAGAAGGGGTCAGTTCAGATACGCAGTATTTT. Translation gives CASSQEGVSSDTQYF.